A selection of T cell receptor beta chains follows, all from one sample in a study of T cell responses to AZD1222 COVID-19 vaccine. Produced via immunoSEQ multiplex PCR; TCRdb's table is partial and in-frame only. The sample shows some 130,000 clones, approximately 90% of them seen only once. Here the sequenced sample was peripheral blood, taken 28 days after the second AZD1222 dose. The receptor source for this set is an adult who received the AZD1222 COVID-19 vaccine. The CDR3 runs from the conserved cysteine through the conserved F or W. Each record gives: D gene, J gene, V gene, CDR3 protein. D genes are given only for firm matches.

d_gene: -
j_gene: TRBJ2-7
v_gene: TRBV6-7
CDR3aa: CASSYSMDPTGGDEQYF

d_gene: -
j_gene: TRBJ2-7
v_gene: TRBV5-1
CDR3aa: CASSLILQGYEQYF

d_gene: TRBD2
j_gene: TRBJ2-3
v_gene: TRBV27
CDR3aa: CASSQYSTSGRADTQYF

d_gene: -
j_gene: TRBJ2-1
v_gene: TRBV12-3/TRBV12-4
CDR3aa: CASSLLGGEQFF

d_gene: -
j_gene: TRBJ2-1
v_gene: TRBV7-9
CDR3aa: CASSLQQASWFF

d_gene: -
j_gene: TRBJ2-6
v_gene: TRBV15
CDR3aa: CATSRERGAGANVLTF

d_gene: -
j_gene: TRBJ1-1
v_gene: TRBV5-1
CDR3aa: CASSPQGFNTEAFF

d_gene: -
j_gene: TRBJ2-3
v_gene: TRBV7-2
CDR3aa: CAAGRGRTLNTQYF

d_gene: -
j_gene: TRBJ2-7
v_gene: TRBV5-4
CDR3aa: CASSLWPGAPDEQYF

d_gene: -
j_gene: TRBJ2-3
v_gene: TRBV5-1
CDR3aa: CASRAEGQYSTDTQYF

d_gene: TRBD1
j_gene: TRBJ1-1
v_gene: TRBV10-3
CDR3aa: CAIRGTGNTEAFF

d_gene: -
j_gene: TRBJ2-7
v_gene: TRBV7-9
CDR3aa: CASSLAGGTRVVNEQYF

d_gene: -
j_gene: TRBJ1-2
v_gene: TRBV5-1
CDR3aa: CASSMTANYGYTF

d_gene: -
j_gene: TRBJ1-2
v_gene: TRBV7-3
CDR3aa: CASSLEGGVISYGYTF

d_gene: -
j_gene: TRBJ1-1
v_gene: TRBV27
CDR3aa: CASSFYDRNTEAFF

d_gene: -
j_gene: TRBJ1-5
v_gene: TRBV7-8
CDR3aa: CASGEGGRGNQPQHF

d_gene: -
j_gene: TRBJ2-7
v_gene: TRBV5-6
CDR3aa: CASGRTTYEQYF

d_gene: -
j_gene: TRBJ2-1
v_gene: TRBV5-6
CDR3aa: CASIRVRSYNEQFF

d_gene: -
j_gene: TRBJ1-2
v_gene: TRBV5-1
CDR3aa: CASSLGPGANYGYTF

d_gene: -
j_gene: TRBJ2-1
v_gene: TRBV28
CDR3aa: CASSFLDSHRPSNEQFF

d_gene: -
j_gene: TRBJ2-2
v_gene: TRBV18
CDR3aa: CASSLRALFTGELFF

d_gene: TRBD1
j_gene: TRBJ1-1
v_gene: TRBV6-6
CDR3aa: CASTQIDRVGTEAFF

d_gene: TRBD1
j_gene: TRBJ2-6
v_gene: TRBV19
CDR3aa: CASRGRGMLSGANVLTF

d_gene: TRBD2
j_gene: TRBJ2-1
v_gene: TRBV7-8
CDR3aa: CASSLGLAGDEQFF

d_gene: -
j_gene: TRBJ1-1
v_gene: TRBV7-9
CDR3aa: CASSHYNTGNTEAFF

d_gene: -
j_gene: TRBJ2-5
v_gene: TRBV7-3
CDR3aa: CASSSQETQYF

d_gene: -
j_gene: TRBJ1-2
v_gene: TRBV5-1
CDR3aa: CASSQTLGGVGYGYTF

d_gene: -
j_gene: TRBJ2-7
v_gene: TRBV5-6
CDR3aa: CASSFDRGEQYF

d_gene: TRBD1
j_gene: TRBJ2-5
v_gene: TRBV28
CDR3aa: CASRPTGGQETQYF

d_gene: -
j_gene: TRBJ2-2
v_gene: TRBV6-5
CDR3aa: CASRLGPGELFF

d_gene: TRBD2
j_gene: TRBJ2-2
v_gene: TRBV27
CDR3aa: CASSPLSRLAGGANTGELFF

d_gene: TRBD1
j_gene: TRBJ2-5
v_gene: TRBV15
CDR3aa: CATSRPSGQGTLLPETQYF

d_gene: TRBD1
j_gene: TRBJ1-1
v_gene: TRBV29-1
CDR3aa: CSVEQDRGEAFF

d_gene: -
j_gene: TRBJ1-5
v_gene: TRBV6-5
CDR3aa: CASTDSHSNQPQHF

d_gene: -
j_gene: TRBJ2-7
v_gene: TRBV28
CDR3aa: CASRGHIHEQYF

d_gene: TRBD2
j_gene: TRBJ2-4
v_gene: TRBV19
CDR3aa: CASSIGRIGGRAKNIQYF

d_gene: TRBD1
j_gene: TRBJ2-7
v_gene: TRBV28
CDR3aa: CASSWDRLSYEQYF

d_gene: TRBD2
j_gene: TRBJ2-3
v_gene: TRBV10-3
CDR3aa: CATRAGGVSDTQYF

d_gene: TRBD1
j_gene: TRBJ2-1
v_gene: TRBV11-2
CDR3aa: CASSSKQGSYNEQFF

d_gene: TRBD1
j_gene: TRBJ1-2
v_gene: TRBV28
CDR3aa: CASSLPPTGQGYTF

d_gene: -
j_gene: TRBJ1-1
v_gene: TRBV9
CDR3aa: CASSVGWNTEAFF

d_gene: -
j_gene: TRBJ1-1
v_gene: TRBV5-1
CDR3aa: CASSRMGGGGNTEAFF